Listed here are 17 T cell receptor beta chains from one sample, sequenced in a study of T cell changes during pregnancy in multiple sclerosis. Only in-frame clones appear in the TCRdb table, and some are missing; sequencing was by immunoSEQ multiplex PCR. The profile shows 91,000 or so clones, approximately 93% of them singletons. The sequences come from peripheral blood, collected after pregnancy. The receptors stem from a female donor with multiple sclerosis, enrolled in a pregnancy study.

This clone was seen only once. The V and J genes are TRBV19 and TRBJ2-2, with 7 bases aligning to TRBD1. V shed 9 bases and J 0 bases; nucleotides not matched to a gene: 4. The CDR3 spans 14 residues. CDR1 LNHDA and CDR2 SQIVND come from the germline V gene (reference sequence). CDR3: CASSTGTNTGELFF. The CDR3 bases are TGTGCCAGCTCGACAGGGACGAACACCGGGGAGCTGTTTTTT.

The rearrangement uses TRBV9 and TRBJ2-7; D possibly corresponds to TRBD2 (6 bases). V lost 4 bases, J lost 5 bases, and 19 bases lay in between. Germline CDR1 reads SGDLS; CDR2 reads YYNGEE. This CDR3 is built from 15 residues. CDR3 nucleotide sequence: TGTGCCAGCAGCCCCTCGGGACTTCCAGCTCACGAGCAGTACTTC. Amino acids: CASSPSGLPAHEQYF.

CDR3 sequence (DNA): TGCGCCAGCAGCCAAGTAAAGGGTCTGGGGAGGGCCTTAAAATGTTCAGATACGCAGTATTTT. Residues: CASSQVKGLGRALKCSDTQYF. V and J are TRBV4-1 and TRBJ2-3, with 7 bases that match TRBD2. V trimming: 1 base; J trimming: 4 bases; junction bases outside the gene matches: 23. The germline V gene has CDR1 MGHRA and CDR2 YSYEKL. This CDR3 comprises 21 residues.

This chain links TRBV28 with TRBJ2-1, with a possible D match to TRBD1 (6 bases). V lost 3 bases and J 2 bases, leaving 11 bases between the germline ends. Germline CDR1 is MDHEN and CDR2 is SYDVKM. The CDR3 spans 15 residues. CDR3 DNA sequence: TGTGCCAGCAGTTTTCGGGGACAAACCTACAATGAGCAGTTCTTC. Residues: CASSFRGQTYNEQFF.

This clone was counted a few times. The chain is built from TRBV18 and TRBJ1-1, with TRBD1 matching 7 bases. The junction had 13 bases not matched to a gene; V was cut back by 6 bases and J by 6 bases. Germline V CDR1 and CDR2: KGHSH, LQKENI. This CDR3 contains 15 residues. The CDR3 coding sequence is TGTGCCAGCTCCCTGGAAACAGGGGTGGAGGCTGAAGCTTTCTTT. This codes for CASSLETGVEAEAFF.

This chain joins TRBV11-2 and TRBJ2-7; perhaps TRBD1 as D (5 bases). The length of the CDR3 is 13 residues. Germline V gives CDR1 SGHAT, CDR2 FQNNGV. Trimming removed 2 bases at V and 5 bases at J, with 10 bases between. The CDR3 protein is CASSLQGHDEQYF. The CDR3 coding sequence is TGTGCCAGCAGCTTACAGGGTCACGACGAGCAGTACTTC.

This clone was counted a single time. J is TRBJ2-7 and V is TRBV14; 10 bases are shared with TRBD1. CDR3 length: 16 amino acids. CDR1 SGHDN and CDR2 FVKESK come from the germline V gene. The V gene end was trimmed by 0 bases and the J gene end by 5 bases; junction bases not matched to a gene: 7. The CDR3 bases are TGTGCCAGCAGCCAAGATTTGGGACAGGGGATGGACGAGCAGTACTTC. As protein: CASSQDLGQGMDEQYF.

The chain joins TRBV6-6 to TRBJ1-2; 8 bases fit TRBD1. In germline, CDR1 is MNHNY, CDR2 SVGAGI (reference sequence). Trimming cost V 5 bases and J 6 bases; bases outside gene matches: 8. The CDR3 contains 14 residues. The CDR3 DNA follows: TGTGCCAGCAGTCCTTCAGGGGGCGGGGATGGCTACACCTTC. Its translation is CASSPSGGGDGYTF.

The chain employs TRBV29-1 and TRBJ2-7, with 9 bases fitting TRBD1. The CDR3 length is 12 residues. The germline V gene encodes CDR1 SQVTM and CDR2 ANQGSEA. Trimming removed 7 bases from V and 2 bases from J; junction bases left unmatched: 3. The CDR3 DNA is TGCAGCGGACGGGACAGGGCCTACGAGCAGTACTTC. It translates to CSGRDRAYEQYF.

V usage is TRBV4-1 and J usage is TRBJ1-1; D possibly corresponds to TRBD1 (5 bases). The germline V gene encodes CDR1 MGHRA and CDR2 YSYEKL. V was pared by 3 bases and J by 6 bases, with 17 bases between. The CDR3 contains 15 residues. The CDR3 here is CASSHRDGGTPEAFF. In DNA, the CDR3 is TGCGCCAGCAGCCACCGCGACGGGGGGACTCCTGAAGCTTTCTTT.

The chain links TRBV5-1 to TRBJ2-7, with 7 bases lining up with TRBD2. The ends lost 4 bases at V and 5 bases at J; junction bases unmatched: 9. CDR3 size: 14 residues. Per the germline V gene, CDR1 is SGHRS and CDR2 is YFSETQ. The DNA of the CDR3 is TGCGCCAGCAGCCTTAGACTAGCTGGGAACGAGCAGTACTTC. This codes for CASSLRLAGNEQYF.

The chain joins TRBV18 to TRBJ1-5, with a tentative D call TRBD1 (5 bases). V was clipped by 2 bases and J by 5 bases, with 16 bases between them. Germline assignment: CDR1 KGHSH and CDR2 LQKENI. This CDR3 contains 16 residues. In nucleotides, the CDR3 is TGTGCCAGCTCACCAACGGAACGGCCAGGGTATCAGCCCCAGCATTTT. Protein product: CASSPTERPGYQPQHF.

As for this clone: The junction departs from germline at one end; a sequencing error may be responsible. This chain's CDR3 is CASSLETSGILRSF. The DNA of the CDR3 is TGCGCCAGCAGCTTGGAAACTAGCGGGATCCTTCGGAGCTTC. This rearrangement joins TRBV5-1 to TRBJ2-7, with TRBD2 matching over 10 bases. There are 14 residues in the CDR3. The germline V gene encodes CDR1 SGHRS and CDR2 YFSETQ.

The chain couples TRBV5-4 to TRBJ2-2; D gene ambiguous. V was shortened by 0 bases and J by 1 base, with 4 bases between the two germline ends. The CDR3 is 14 amino acids. The germline V gene encodes CDR1 SGHNT and CDR2 YYREEE (reference sequence). This CDR3 is CASSLAGNTGELFF. The CDR3 region has the DNA TGTGCCAGCAGCTTGGCCGGGAACACCGGGGAGCTGTTTTTT.

The gene calls are TRBV19 and TRBJ2-7; 8 bases agree with TRBD1. V gave up 5 bases and J gave up 1 base; unmatched junction bases: 7. There are 15 residues in the CDR3. The germline V gene encodes CDR1 LNHDA and CDR2 SQIVND (reference sequence). The CDR3 loop reads CASSPGTGGSYEQYF. The CDR3, as DNA: TGTGCCAGTAGTCCGGGGACAGGTGGGTCCTACGAGCAGTACTTC.

The V and J genes are TRBV6-5 and TRBJ2-3; the match to TRBD2 covers 10 bases. The V gene's germline CDR1 is MNHEY and CDR2 SVGAGI. V shed 3 bases and J 11 bases; nucleotides not matched to a gene: 8. The CDR3 sequence is 14 residues long. Here the CDR3 reads CASSYQAGGPEQYF. The CDR3 DNA reads as TGTGCCAGCAGTTATCAAGCGGGAGGGCCTGAGCAGTATTTT.

The chain is built from TRBV13 and TRBJ2-2, with 10 bases fitting TRBD2. Germline V gene sequence: CDR1 PRHDT, CDR2 FYEKMQ (reference sequence). This CDR3 comprises 16 residues. V lost 4 bases, J lost 5 bases, and 7 bases stayed unmatched. The CDR3 nucleotides are TGTGCCAGCAGCTCCCTAGCGGGAGAGTTTACCGGGGAGCTGTTTTTT. Its protein is CASSSLAGEFTGELFF.